Listed below are T cell receptor beta chains from one sample, sequenced in a study of beta chain features in type 1 diabetes. Measured with immunoSEQ multiplex PCR; TCRdb has only the in-frame clones, and not every one. The data hold nearly 700,000 clones, with around an eighth observed a single time. Sequencing used naive CD4+ T cells from blood. These receptors were obtained from a man in his late teens or twenties with type 1 diabetes. Both conserved end residues are part of each CDR3. Fields, in order: V gene, clone size, J gene, D gene, CDR3 protein, CDR3 DNA. A D gene is named only where the DNA matches it firmly. Some rows mark clone size as missing; the rest say once, few, many or name a class of expanded clone.

V gene: TRBV7-3
clone size: -
J gene: TRBJ2-3
D gene: -
CDR3 protein: CASSSTSSGGTDTQYF
CDR3 DNA: TGTGCCAGCAGCTCTACTAGCAGCGGTGGCACAGATACGCAGTATTTT

V gene: TRBV30
clone size: -
J gene: TRBJ2-7
D gene: TRBD1
CDR3 protein: CASSPDREVQYF
CDR3 DNA: TGTGCCTCTTCCCCGGACAGGGAGGTACAGTACTTC

V gene: TRBV7-9
clone size: -
J gene: TRBJ2-2
D gene: TRBD1
CDR3 protein: CASSFDRANTGELFF
CDR3 DNA: TGTGCCAGCAGCTTTGACAGGGCCAACACCGGGGAGCTGTTTTTT

V gene: TRBV5-6
clone size: -
J gene: TRBJ2-7
D gene: -
CDR3 protein: CASSLFPYEQYF
CDR3 DNA: TGTGCCAGCAGCTTGTTTCCTTACGAGCAGTACTTC

V gene: TRBV5-4
clone size: -
J gene: TRBJ2-3
D gene: TRBD2
CDR3 protein: CASSFSGGNTDTQYF
CDR3 DNA: TGTGCCAGCAGCTTTAGCGGGGGTAACACAGATACGCAGTATTTT

V gene: TRBV11-2
clone size: few
J gene: TRBJ2-3
D gene: -
CDR3 protein: CASSATASTDTQYF
CDR3 DNA: TGTGCCAGCAGCGCAACTGCTAGCACAGATACGCAGTATTTT

V gene: TRBV5-1
clone size: few
J gene: TRBJ2-2
D gene: -
CDR3 protein: CASSEAGQAGELFF
CDR3 DNA: TGCGCCAGCAGCGAGGCAGGGCAGGCCGGGGAGCTGTTTTTT

V gene: TRBV4-2
clone size: -
J gene: TRBJ2-1
D gene: -
CDR3 protein: CASRSLEKRADEQFF
CDR3 DNA: TGTGCCAGCAGGAGCTTGGAGAAAAGGGCAGATGAGCAGTTCTTC

V gene: TRBV10-3
clone size: -
J gene: TRBJ1-2
D gene: -
CDR3 protein: CAISDGTYGYTF
CDR3 DNA: TGTGCCATCAGTGACGGGACTTATGGCTACACCTTC

V gene: TRBV30
clone size: -
J gene: TRBJ2-5
D gene: -
CDR3 protein: CAWSGAETQYF
CDR3 DNA: TGTGCCTGGAGTGGGGCAGAGACCCAGTACTTC

V gene: TRBV2
clone size: -
J gene: TRBJ1-1
D gene: -
CDR3 protein: CASRHFGEAEAFF
CDR3 DNA: TGTGCCAGCAGACATTTCGGGGAAGCTGAAGCTTTCTTT

V gene: TRBV7-2
clone size: -
J gene: TRBJ2-3
D gene: TRBD2
CDR3 protein: CASSLALAGTDTQYF
CDR3 DNA: TGTGCCAGCAGCTTAGCCCTAGCGGGCACAGATACGCAGTATTTT

V gene: TRBV10-3
clone size: few
J gene: TRBJ2-7
D gene: -
CDR3 protein: CAISEGGGSYEQYF
CDR3 DNA: TGTGCCATCAGTGAGGGGGGCGGCTCCTACGAGCAGTACTTC

V gene: TRBV5-4
clone size: few
J gene: TRBJ2-5
D gene: TRBD2
CDR3 protein: CASSSRLAGIGETQYF
CDR3 DNA: TGTGCCAGCAGCTCCCGACTAGCGGGGATTGGGGAGACCCAGTACTTC

V gene: TRBV7-9
clone size: few
J gene: TRBJ2-7
D gene: -
CDR3 protein: CASSFDRISYEQYF
CDR3 DNA: TGTGCCAGCAGCTTTGACAGGATATCCTACGAGCAGTACTTC

V gene: TRBV10-1
clone size: -
J gene: TRBJ2-7
D gene: -
CDR3 protein: CASTPTASSYEQYF
CDR3 DNA: TGCGCCAGCACCCCGACAGCTTCCTCCTACGAGCAGTACTTC

V gene: TRBV27
clone size: -
J gene: TRBJ1-2
D gene: -
CDR3 protein: CASHLRTPSYGYTF
CDR3 DNA: TGTGCCAGCCATCTAAGGACGCCTAGCTATGGCTACACCTTC

V gene: TRBV7-7
clone size: few
J gene: TRBJ2-6
D gene: -
CDR3 protein: CASSLASRTVQVPGANVLTF
CDR3 DNA: TGTGCTAGCAGCTTAGCTAGTCGGACAGTCCAGGTCCCTGGGGCCAACGTCCTGACTTTC

V gene: TRBV27
clone size: -
J gene: TRBJ2-3
D gene: -
CDR3 protein: CASRQGTDTQYF
CDR3 DNA: TGTGCCAGCAGGCAGGGCACAGATACGCAGTATTTT

V gene: TRBV2
clone size: -
J gene: TRBJ1-3
D gene: -
CDR3 protein: CASKGSSGNTIYF
CDR3 DNA: TGTGCCAGCAAGGGTAGCTCTGGAAACACCATATATTTT